This T cell receptor (beta chain) was profiled in a study of T cell responses to AZD1222 COVID-19 vaccine. Study outcomes and limitations: Only after the peak T cell response were repertoires sampled. Seropositive AZD1222 recipients at baseline numbered only five or six. After two AZD1222 doses, spike-specific TCR breadth and depth rose versus day 0.

Some clones are missing from TCRdb's copy, which holds only in-frame ones; the method was immunoSEQ multiplex PCR. The table records about 150,000 clones, approximately 90% of them present only once. V lost 2 bases to trimming and J lost 7 bases, with 9 bases between them. Germline V gives CDR1 ENHRY, CDR2 SYGVKD. The length of the CDR3 is 13 residues. For this clone: The antigen is undetermined.

The material sequenced was peripheral blood, taken 28 days after the second AZD1222 dose. This chain links TRBV10-3 with TRBJ1-5; D is unclear. The sequence derives from an adult who received the AZD1222 COVID-19 vaccine. As DNA, the CDR3 is TGTGCCATCAGTGAGCACCTTGGACAGCCCCAGCATTTT. The encoded protein is CAISEHLGQPQHF.